This entry describes one T cell receptor (beta chain). These data originate in a study of patients and donors after allogeneic stem cell transplantation. Trimming cost V 3 bases and J 1 base; bases outside gene matches: 3. The germline gives CDR1 LGHDT, CDR2 YNNKEL (reference sequence). CDR3 length: 15 residues. Each CDR3 protein gets one entry after TCRdb re-called the RT-PCR reads with MiXCR. The sample has about 960,000 distinct CDR3 sequences, over 15% seen once. The sequence derives from a human donor who was either an allogeneic HSCT recipient or a stem cell or donor lymphocyte infusion donor (not recorded which). It is not recorded whose cells these are; they may come from a transplant donor. The genes are TRBV3-1 and TRBJ2-7, with 10 bases fitting TRBD2. Sequencing input: blood, either unsorted or a sorted T cell fraction (not recorded which). Here the CDR3 DNA reads TGTGCCAGCAGCCACCCAGCGGGAGGGTCCTACGAGCAGTACTTC. This sequence encodes CASSHPAGGSYEQYF.